This entry features one TCR beta chain sequence. The target antigen is unknown. Using immunoSEQ multiplex PCR, the repertoire was profiled, and TCRdb retains in-frame clones only, with some absent. The table lists roughly 67,000 clones, about nine tenths of them singletons. Germline V CDR1 and CDR2: SNHLY, FYNNEI. This CDR3 region has 13 residues. The V gene lost 7 bases and the J gene lost 0 bases, with 8 bases spanning the gap. This sample is drawn from a study of T cell responses to AZD1222 COVID-19 vaccine. Study findings and constraints: Most donors were white British, females outnumbered males, and clonal diversity was possibly underestimated. Compared with day 0, the breadth and depth of the Spike-specific TCR repertoire rose significantly after two doses of AZD1222. Only a handful of people who got AZD1222 tested seropositive at baseline.

The specimen comprised peripheral blood, sampled on day 0 of AZD1222 vaccination. This chain links TRBV2 with TRBJ2-3, with D perhaps TRBD2 (5 bases). This clonotype originated in an adult in good health. The CDR3 region has the DNA TGTGCCAGCATGAGGACTAGCACAGATACGCAGTATTTT. It encodes CASMRTSTDTQYF.